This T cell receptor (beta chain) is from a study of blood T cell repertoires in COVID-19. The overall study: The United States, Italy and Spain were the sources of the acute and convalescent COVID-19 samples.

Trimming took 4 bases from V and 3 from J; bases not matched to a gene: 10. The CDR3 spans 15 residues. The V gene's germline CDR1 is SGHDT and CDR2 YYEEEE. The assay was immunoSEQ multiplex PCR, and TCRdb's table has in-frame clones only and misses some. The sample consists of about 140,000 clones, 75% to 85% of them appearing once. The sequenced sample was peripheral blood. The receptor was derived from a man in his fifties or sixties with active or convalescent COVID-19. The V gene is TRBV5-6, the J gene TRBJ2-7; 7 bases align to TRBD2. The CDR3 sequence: CASSPRAGIGYEQYV. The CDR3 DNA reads TGTGCCAGCAGCCCCCGAGCGGGAATTGGCTACGAGCAGTACGTC.